This T cell receptor (beta chain) was profiled in a study of blood T cell repertoires in COVID-19. The overall study: The United States, Italy and Spain were the sources of the acute and convalescent COVID-19 samples. From T cells, B-cell-depleted T cells, or PBMCs came the material, which was cDNA or gDNA.

Original handling: Using reference gene primer amplification, nucleated cell counts were estimated. The table came from immunoSEQ multiplex PCR; TCRdb's copy has only in-frame clones and leaves some out. Clone size and the V and J calls come from that table; the DNA yielded D and trimming. The sample lists about 120,000 clones, nearly 90% occurring once. The CDR3 is 15 amino acids. V shed 2 bases and J shed 6 bases, with 15 bases lying between them. CDR1 is SEHNR and CDR2 is FQNEAQ in the germline V gene (reference sequence). This chain links TRBV7-9 with TRBJ2-3; D may be TRBD2 (5 bases). The sequencing input was peripheral blood. The clonotype comes from a human donor in a cohort sampled during active COVID-19. CDR3 in amino acids: CASSLSGRGFDTQYF. CDR3 nucleotide sequence: TGTGCCAGCAGCTTATCGGGGAGAGGGTTCGATACGCAGTATTTT. The variable domain in full, with the rest retrieved from reference TRBV7-9 and TRBJ2-3, is DTGVSQNPRHKITKRGQNVTFRCDPISEHNRLYWYRQTLGQGPEFLTYFQNEAQLEKSRLLSDRFSAERPKGSFSTLEIQRTEQGDSAMYLCASSLSGRGFDTQYFGPGTRLTVL.